This is a list of T cell receptor beta chains from one sample in a study of blood T cell repertoires in COVID-19. Repertoires were generated with immunoSEQ multiplex PCR, while TCRdb's copy carries only in-frame clones and drops some. The sample has a few hundred thousand clones; around 84% are singletons. Sequenced sample: peripheral blood. These receptors were taken from a man aged 55 to 70 with acute or convalescent COVID-19. Both conserved end residues are part of each CDR3. The order of the fields is J gene, D gene, clone size, CDR3 length, V gene, CDR3 protein, CDR3 DNA. A D gene is named only where the DNA matches it firmly. Clone size is not always given. Where it is, it says once, few, many or a class for expanded clones.

TRBJ2-3 TRBD2 NA 18 TRBV3-1/TRBV3-2 CASSPAYSGRGDTDTQYF TGTGCCAGCAGCCCCGCCTACAGCGGACGGGGGGACACAGATACGCAGTATTTT
TRBJ1-6 TRBD1 NA 14 TRBV19 CASTPGDRASPLHF TGTGCCAGTACCCCGGGGGACAGGGCTTCACCCCTCCACTTT
TRBJ2-6 NA NA 16 TRBV27 CASSLSWHSGANVLTF TGTGCCAGCAGTTTATCGTGGCACTCTGGGGCCAACGTCCTGACTTTC
TRBJ2-5 TRBD1 NA 16 TRBV5-1 CASSLAGQGLQETQYF TGCGCCAGCAGCTTGGCGGGACAGGGCCTCCAAGAGACCCAGTACTTC
TRBJ2-1 TRBD2 NA 20 TRBV4-2 CASSQVITSGGPSSYNEQFF TGTGCCAGCAGCCAAGTAATAACTAGCGGGGGCCCCAGCTCCTACAATGAGCAGTTCTTC
TRBJ2-2 NA NA 13 TRBV27 CASSFGPTGELFF TGTGCCAGCAGTTTTGGGCCCACCGGGGAGCTGTTTTTT
TRBJ1-2 TRBD1 NA 16 TRBV6-6 CAAGRGGTGPLYGYTF TGTGCCGCGGGTCGCGGAGGGACAGGGCCCCTCTATGGCTACACCTTC
TRBJ1-2 NA NA 14 TRBV21-1 CASSKWGETYGYTF TGTGCCAGCAGCAAATGGGGCGAGACCTATGGCTACACCTTC
TRBJ1-1 TRBD1 NA 14 TRBV7-2 CASSLARGLAEAFF TGTGCCAGCAGCTTAGCGAGGGGGCTCGCTGAAGCTTTCTTT
TRBJ1-4 TRBD1 NA 18 TRBV7-8 CASSFRISGRTGREKLFF TGTGCCAGCAGCTTTAGGATTTCCGGTAGGACAGGGAGGGAAAAACTGTTTTTT
TRBJ2-2 TRBD2 NA 19 TRBV15 CATSRDRLAGGPNTGELFF TGTGCCACCAGCAGAGATCGACTAGCGGGGGGCCCGAACACCGGGGAGCTGTTTTTT
TRBJ2-5 TRBD2 NA 14 TRBV5-4 CASSDERGAETQYF TGTGCCAGCAGCGACGAGCGGGGGGCGGAGACCCAGTACTTC
TRBJ1-1 NA NA 11 TRBV5-1 CASKRLEEAFF TGCGCCAGCAAGCGGCTCGAGGAAGCTTTCTTT
TRBJ1-5 NA once 13 TRBV6-5 CASSPTGNQPQHF TGTGCCAGCAGCCCAACGGGGAACCAGCCCCAGCATTTT
TRBJ2-2 NA NA 15 TRBV24-1 CATSAASANTGELFF TGTGCCACCAGTGCCGCCAGCGCGAACACCGGGGAGCTGTTTTTT
TRBJ2-1 NA NA 15 TRBV29-1 CSVEDRYREINEQFF TGCAGCGTTGAAGATCGGTACAGGGAGATCAATGAGCAGTTCTTC
TRBJ2-2 NA NA 13 TRBV11-3 CASSLYSTGELFF TGTGCCAGCAGCTTATATAGCACCGGGGAGCTGTTTTTT
TRBJ2-5 NA few 15 TRBV5-1 CASNLGETSRETQYF TGCGCCAGCAACCTTGGGGAAACTAGCCGGGAGACCCAGTACTTC
TRBJ1-1 NA few 14 TRBV28 CASSLGRVNTEAFF TGTGCCAGCAGTTTGGGCAGAGTGAACACTGAAGCTTTCTTT
TRBJ2-3 TRBD2 NA 16 TRBV10-3 CAITPQTSGGADTQYF TGTGCCATCACGCCCCAGACTAGCGGGGGGGCAGATACGCAGTATTTT
TRBJ2-1 NA NA 14 TRBV3-1/TRBV3-2 CASSPRTGNNEQFF TGTGCCAGCAGCCCCCGAACGGGAAACAATGAGCAGTTCTTC
TRBJ2-5 TRBD1 NA 15 TRBV27 CASSPSTTGGATQYF TGTGCCAGCAGTCCCAGCACGACAGGGGGCGCAACCCAGTACTTC
TRBJ2-5 NA NA 15 TRBV9 CASSVAAGGSETQYF TGTGCCAGCAGCGTAGCGGCAGGGGGGTCGGAGACCCAGTACTTC
TRBJ2-7 TRBD2 NA 14 TRBV6-5 CAAIPDRGVGEQYF TGTGCCGCCATCCCGGATCGGGGGGTGGGCGAGCAGTACTTC
TRBJ2-7 NA NA 11 TRBV20-1 CSARFLYEQYF TGCAGTGCTAGATTCTTGTACGAGCAGTACTTC
TRBJ1-3 NA NA 18 TRBV9 CASSVEVGGLLSGNTIYF TGTGCCAGCAGCGTAGAGGTGGGAGGATTGCTCTCTGGAAACACCATATATTTT